This TCR beta chain was found in a study of technical replicates of blood from several donors. This CDR3 is built from 13 residues. Looked up from germline, CDR1 is MNHNY and CDR2 is SVGAGI (reference sequence). V was pared by 6 bases and J by 6 bases, with 3 bases of the junction left unmatched. TCRdb's copy holds only in-frame clones and misses some; the assay was immunoSEQ multiplex PCR. The sample lists around 100,000 clones, 96% occurring once. This clonotype was sampled from a human donor in good health. The chain links TRBV6-6 to TRBJ2-1, with 9 positions matching TRBD2. Sequencing was performed on T cells isolated from PBMCs. Written as DNA, the CDR3 is TGTGCCAGCAGCCCGGGACTAGCCAATGAGCAGTTCTTC. Protein sequence: CASSPGLANEQFF.